Shown below are 30 T cell receptor beta chains from a single sample sequenced in a study of CD8 T cells in Susac syndrome. With random hexamers, reverse transcription was performed on roughly 0.5 to 1 ug of RNA. TCRdb reprocessed the immunoSEQ multiplex PCR reads with MiXCR, giving one entry per CDR3 protein. Among about 73,000 distinct CDR3 sequences listed, 85% to 95% were seen once. The specimen was CD8+ T cells from PBMCs. Source of these receptors: a human donor with multiple sclerosis.

The gene calls are TRBV25-1 and TRBJ1-5; no clear D. V lost 3 bases, J lost 0 bases, and 3 bases lay in between. This CDR3 is built from 13 residues. Germline V gene sequence: CDR1 MGHDK, CDR2 SYGVNS. The CDR3 is CASSDSSNQPQHF. CDR3 DNA: TGTGCCAGCAGTGACTCTAGCAATCAGCCCCAGCATTTT.

The chain links TRBV11-2 to TRBJ2-5, with D possibly TRBD1 on 6 matching bases. Per germline, CDR1 SGHAT and CDR2 FQNNGV. Deletions cut 3 bases from V and 3 bases from J, with 17 bases between. This CDR3 contains 16 residues. CDR3 sequence (DNA): TGTGCCAGCAGCTTTCCCATCTCGGACAGAGAAGAGACCCAGTACTTC. Its protein product is CASSFPISDREETQYF.

The chain has TRBV18 and TRBJ1-6; D is unclear. Looked up from germline, CDR1 is KGHSH and CDR2 is LQKENI. The CDR3 covers 15 residues. The V and J ends lost 5 bases and 3 bases respectively, with 11 bases between them. The CDR3 is CASSEDASYNSPLHF. DNA for the CDR3: TGTGCCAGCTCAGAGGATGCGAGCTATAATTCACCCCTCCACTTT.

This chain links TRBV10-3 with TRBJ1-1, with TRBD1 as a possible D gene (6 bases). V was pared by 5 bases and J by 4 bases, with 8 bases between. The V gene's germline CDR1 is ENHRY and CDR2 SYGVKD. The CDR3 length is 12 residues. DNA of the CDR3: TGTGCCATCAGTCCAGGGGCCACTGAAGCTTTCTTT. Its protein product is CAISPGATEAFF.

The rearrangement links TRBV7-2 to TRBJ2-3, with TRBD1 as a possible D gene (6 bases). The CDR3 runs 14 residues. V lost 2 bases and J lost 3, with 9 bases in between. Germline-derived CDR1 and CDR2 are SGHTA and FQGNSA. The CDR3, as DNA: TGTGCCAGCAGCTTATACGGACAGACAGATACGCAGTATTTT. This sequence encodes CASSLYGQTDTQYF.

The chain joins TRBV6-1 to TRBJ2-7; 8 nucleotides line up with TRBD1. Germline trimming cut 6 bases from V and 0 bases from J; bases unmatched to any gene: 13. The CDR3 loop spans 17 amino acids. The germline V gene has CDR1 MNHNS and CDR2 SASEGT. CDR3 loop: CASRKYDRGSGSYEQYF. For the CDR3, the DNA is TGTGCCAGCAGGAAGTACGACAGGGGATCGGGCTCCTACGAGCAGTACTTC.

This clonotype was recorded only once. This chain joins TRBV6-1 and TRBJ2-1; 13 nucleotides line up with TRBD2. The germline CDR1 and CDR2 sequences are MNHNS and SASEGT. The CDR3 covers 16 residues. The V gene end was trimmed by 6 bases and the J gene end by 5 bases; junction bases not matched to a gene: 7. CDR3 residues: CASRPGLAGVHNEQFF. The CDR3 bases are TGTGCCAGCAGACCCGGACTAGCGGGAGTACACAATGAGCAGTTCTTC.

This sequence joins TRBV9 and TRBJ2-3, with D uncertain. The V and J ends lost 7 bases and 6 bases respectively, with 9 bases between them. This CDR3 is 11 amino acids long. Germline assignment: CDR1 SGDLS and CDR2 YYNGEE. Here the CDR3 reads CASSSRDTQYF. The CDR3 region has the DNA TGTGCCAGCTCCTCGCGGGATACGCAGTATTTT.

The chain carries TRBV12-3 or TRBV12-4 and TRBJ1-1; no definite D call. The V gene lost 3 bases and the J gene lost 7 bases, with 6 bases spanning the gap. The CDR3 extends over 11 amino acids. CDR3 nucleotide sequence: TGTGCCAGCAGTTTCATGGTTGAAGCTTTCTTT. Its protein product is CASSFMVEAFF.

The CDR3 protein is CASSLFAGSNQPQHF. CDR3 bases: TGTGCCAGCAGCTTATTTGCAGGAAGCAATCAGCCCCAGCATTTT. The chain combines TRBV7-2 with TRBJ1-5; D not certain. Germline V lookup: CDR1 SGHTA, CDR2 FQGNSA. Trimming removed 2 bases from V and 1 base from J, with 9 bases in between. The CDR3 runs to 15 residues.

The chain recombines TRBV3-1 with TRBJ2-2; D unclear. The V gene lost 10 bases and the J gene lost 1 base, with 7 bases spanning the gap. The CDR3 extends over 12 amino acids. Looked up from germline, CDR1 is LGHDT and CDR2 is YNNKEL (reference sequence). The CDR3 bases are TGTGCCACCCTACGGAACACCGGGGAGCTGTTTTTT. Translated, it gives CATLRNTGELFF. The full variable domain, its missing parts supplied by reference TRBV3-1 and TRBJ2-2, is DTAVSQTPKYLVTQMGNDKSIKCEQNLGHDTMYWYKQDSKKFLKIMFSYNNKELIINETVPNRFSPKSPDKAHLNLHINSLELGDSAVYFCATLRNTGELFFGEGSRLTVL.

In this sample, this clonotype turned up once. The chain recombines TRBV7-9 with TRBJ1-5; no reliable D call. Germline lookup yields CDR1 SEHNR and CDR2 FQNEAQ (reference sequence). This CDR3 has 15 residues. Trimming stripped 8 bases from V and 0 bases from J, with 14 bases between. CDR3 in DNA: TGTGCCAGCGGTACAAGTCGGAATAGCAATCAGCCCCAGCATTTT. The encoded protein is CASGTSRNSNQPQHF.

This chain joins TRBV6-5 and TRBJ1-1, with D uncertain. The CDR3 covers 15 residues. Germline CDR1 reads MNHEY; CDR2 reads SVGAGI. Trimming left V 1 base short and J 3 bases short, with 12 bases between. This CDR3 is CASSYWTLGYTEAFF. The CDR3 nucleotides are TGTGCCAGCAGTTACTGGACTCTTGGGTACACTGAAGCTTTCTTT.

The chain combines TRBV7-9 with TRBJ1-6; no definite D call. Germline V gives CDR1 SEHNR, CDR2 FQNEAQ (reference sequence). There are 14 residues in the CDR3. The V end was cut by 5 bases, the J end by 5 bases, with 10 bases between. The CDR3 sequence is CASSPWSDNSPLHF. For the CDR3, the DNA is TGTGCCAGCAGCCCCTGGAGCGATAATTCACCCCTCCACTTT.

This rearrangement joins TRBV6-4 to TRBJ2-3, with 10 bases fitting TRBD2. Trimming cost V 2 bases and J 2 bases; bases outside gene matches: 1. The CDR3 runs 15 residues. CDR1 is MRHNA, CDR2 SNTAGT, per germline. CDR3 DNA: TGTGCCAGCAGTGACAGCGGGGGGGCCACAGATACGCAGTATTTT. Translating it yields CASSDSGGATDTQYF.

This clonotype has just one count. CDR3 nucleotide sequence: TGTGCCAGCAGTTTACCGGGGAACGGGGAGCTGTTTTTT. Amino acid sequence: CASSLPGNGELFF. This chain links TRBV12-3 or TRBV12-4 with TRBJ2-2; maybe TRBD2 (5 bases). There are 13 residues in the CDR3. Deletions cut 2 bases from V and 7 bases from J, with 8 bases between.

For the CDR3, the DNA is TGTGCCAGCAGCTTAGAAAGCAGGGCGGACGGCTACACCTTC. Its protein is CASSLESRADGYTF. This chain links TRBV7-6 with TRBJ1-2, with D possibly matching TRBD1 (5 bases). The CDR3 spans 14 residues. The ends were cut back, 1 base at V and 8 bases at J, with 14 bases in the middle. The germline gives CDR1 SGHVS, CDR2 FNYEAQ.

V usage is TRBV30 and J usage is TRBJ1-1; 7 bases fit TRBD1. The CDR3 loop spans 12 amino acids. Germline CDR1 GTSNPN, CDR2 SVGIG (reference sequence). J lost 5 bases, V lost 4 bases, and 4 bases had no gene match. In DNA form, the CDR3 reads TGTGCCTGGAACCCAGGGGGGACTGAAGCTTTCTTT. Its translation is CAWNPGGTEAFF.

This chain joins TRBV27 and TRBJ2-7, with D hard to call. The CDR3 has 15 residues. Germline lookup yields CDR1 MNHEY and CDR2 SMNVEV (reference sequence). V gave up 3 bases and J gave up 5 bases, with 17 bases separating them. The CDR3 DNA reads TGTGCCAGCAGTTTTCTCAAGTCCGAACCCCACGAGCAGTACTTC. It specifies CASSFLKSEPHEQYF.

The rearrangement links TRBV4-1 to TRBJ1-2; no clear D gene. Looked up from germline, CDR1 is MGHRA and CDR2 is YSYEKL. The CDR3 loop spans 15 amino acids. Trimming removed 0 bases from V and 4 bases from J, with 12 bases in between. CDR3: CASSQDEGNVYGYTF. Here the CDR3 DNA reads TGCGCCAGCAGCCAAGATGAGGGTAACGTCTATGGCTACACCTTC.

In this sample, this clonotype turned up a few times. The gene calls are TRBV6-2 or TRBV6-3 and TRBJ1-1; TRBD1 is a possible D gene (6 bases). V dropped 5 bases and J dropped 5 bases, with 15 bases sitting between them. The germline V gene has CDR1 MNHEY and CDR2 SVGEGT. The CDR3 extends over 14 amino acids. The CDR3: CASSPGQGGTEAFF. In nucleotides, the CDR3 is TGTGCCAGCAGTCCGGGACAAGGAGGGACTGAAGCTTTCTTT.

The chain joins TRBV5-4 to TRBJ2-7; 7 nucleotides agree with TRBD1. Trimming at V came to 0 bases and at J to 6 bases, leaving 9 bases not matched to a gene. This CDR3 is built from 15 residues. The germline V gene encodes CDR1 SGHNT and CDR2 YYREEE (reference sequence). DNA for the CDR3: TGTGCCAGCAGCTTGGAGGGACAGCCGTCGGGCGAGCAGTACTTC. Protein: CASSLEGQPSGEQYF.

This sequence joins TRBV5-6 and TRBJ1-2, with TRBD1 matching 7 bases. The germline gives CDR1 SGHDT, CDR2 YYEEEE. With V trimmed by 2 bases and J by 0 bases, 4 bases remained unmatched. The CDR3 length is 15 residues. The CDR3 here is CASSLGDSSNYGYTF. The CDR3 region has the DNA TGTGCCAGCAGCTTAGGGGACAGCTCTAACTATGGCTACACCTTC.

This chain connects TRBV13 to TRBJ2-7; D not resolved. Trimming shortened V by 5 bases and J by 0 bases, and 5 bases separated the two germline ends. Germline assignment: CDR1 PRHDT and CDR2 FYEKMQ (reference sequence). CDR3 length: 12 residues. This CDR3 is CASSASSYEQYF. The CDR3 nucleotides are TGTGCCAGCAGCGCAAGCTCCTACGAGCAGTACTTC. The full variable domain, in which reference TRBV13 and TRBJ2-7 provide the parts outside the CDR3, is AAGVIQSPRHLIKEKRETATLKCYPIPRHDTVYWYQQGPGQDPQFLISFYEKMQSDKGSIPDRFSAQQFSDYHSELNMSSLELGDSALYFCASSASSYEQYFGPGTRLTVT.

V is TRBV14 and J is TRBJ1-4; no firm D call. CDR1 SGHDN and CDR2 FVKESK come from the germline V gene. V lost 2 bases to trimming and J lost 3 bases, with 16 bases between them. This CDR3 spans 17 amino acids. The CDR3 sequence is CASSQLDPVPSNEKLFF. CDR3 nucleotide sequence: TGTGCCAGCAGCCAATTGGACCCAGTCCCCTCTAATGAAAAACTGTTTTTT. Using reference TRBV14 and TRBJ1-4 for the parts outside the CDR3, the full variable domain is EAGVTQFPSHSVIEKGQTVTLRCDPISGHDNLYWYRRVMGKEIKFLLHFVKESKQDESGMPNNRFLAERTGGTYSTLKVQPAELEDSGVYFCASSQLDPVPSNEKLFFGSGTQLSVL.

V gene TRBV20-1 combines with J gene TRBJ2-2; D is ambiguous. V dropped 0 bases and J dropped 1 base, with 6 bases sitting between them. The CDR3 is 14 amino acids. In germline, CDR1 is DFQATT, CDR2 SNEGSKA (reference sequence). The CDR3 DNA is TGCAGTGCTAGAGATCGTCTGAACACCGGGGAGCTGTTTTTT. The encoded protein is CSARDRLNTGELFF.

This chain joins TRBV7-9 and TRBJ2-2; D remains ambiguous. The CDR3 covers 14 residues. V lost 1 base, J lost 2 bases, and 5 bases lay in between. Germline V CDR1 and CDR2: SEHNR, FQNEAQ (reference sequence). The CDR3 region has the DNA TGTGCCAGCAGCTTAGAATTAAACACCGGGGAGCTGTTTTTT. Its translation is CASSLELNTGELFF.

J is TRBJ2-2 and V is TRBV2; D is unclear. Deletions cut 7 bases from V and 1 base from J, with 10 bases between. CDR3 length: 14 amino acids. The germline V gene encodes CDR1 SNHLY and CDR2 FYNNEI. Written as DNA, the CDR3 is TGTGCCAGCAAAGGAACCCAGAACACCGGGGAGCTGTTTTTT. This codes for CASKGTQNTGELFF.

The chain joins TRBV18 to TRBJ1-1; the match to TRBD1 covers 7 bases. This CDR3 region has 15 residues. The germline CDR1 and CDR2 sequences are KGHSH and LQKENI. V was clipped by 3 bases and J by 1 base; unmatched bases: 5. The CDR3 DNA reads TGTGCCAGCTCACCTACAGGGGATCGGAACACTGAAGCTTTCTTT. Translated: CASSPTGDRNTEAFF.

The sample holds one count of this clonotype. This sequence joins TRBV6-4 and TRBJ1-5, with a weak D call TRBD1 (6 bases). V was pared by 6 bases and J by 0 bases, with 12 bases between. CDR1 is MRHNA and CDR2 is SNTAGT in the germline V gene. The CDR3 runs 15 residues. DNA of the CDR3: TGTGCCAGCAGGGTGACAGGTGATAGCAATCAGCCCCAGCATTTT. Translated: CASRVTGDSNQPQHF.